This entry lists 14 T cell receptor beta chains sequenced from one sample in a study of cytomegalovirus exposure and HLA in healthy donors. Assay: immunoSEQ multiplex PCR; the TCRdb copy retains only in-frame clones and omits some. The data hold 100,000 to 150,000 clones, with 80% to 90% observed a single time. The sequenced material came from PBMCs. These receptors were taken from a woman between 18 and 29 years old in good health and CMV-seronegative.

The chain has TRBV10-3 and TRBJ2-7; maybe TRBD2 (6 bases). Germline V gene lookup returns CDR1 ENHRY and CDR2 SYGVKD. Trimming left V 3 bases short and J 2 bases short, with 14 bases between. The CDR3 consists of 15 residues. CDR3 nucleotides: TGTGCCATCAGTGATAGGTTCTCGGGGGCCTACGAGCAGTACTTC. It translates to CAISDRFSGAYEQYF.

V gene TRBV6-5 combines with J gene TRBJ2-1; the match to TRBD1 covers 10 bases. Germline trimming cut 5 bases from V and 8 bases from J; bases unmatched to any gene: 3. The CDR3 is 13 residues long. Germline loops: CDR1 MNHEY, CDR2 SVGAGI. The CDR3 DNA is TGTGCCAGCAGTGGAGGACAGGGGGATGAGCAGTTCTTC. Its translation is CASSGGQGDEQFF.

The J gene is TRBJ2-1, the V gene TRBV27, with D perhaps matching TRBD2 (7 bases). The CDR3 runs 13 residues. V was clipped by 6 bases and J by 6 bases, with 12 bases between them. The V gene's germline CDR1 is MNHEY and CDR2 SMNVEV (reference sequence). DNA of the CDR3: TGTGCCAGCAGCATCGGGGGGCCCAATGAGCAGTTCTTC. Translated: CASSIGGPNEQFF.

The gene calls are TRBV15 and TRBJ2-1; 8 bases agree with TRBD1. Unmatched junction bases numbered 4, after V lost 5 bases and J lost 4 bases. Germline V gene data show CDR1 as LNHNV and CDR2 as YYDKDF (reference sequence). The CDR3 length is 14 residues. For the CDR3, the DNA is TGTGCCACCAGCGGGGACAGGAAATACAATGAGCAGTTCTTC. Protein sequence: CATSGDRKYNEQFF.

This chain uses TRBV30 with TRBJ2-3, with 14 bases fitting TRBD2. The germline CDR1 and CDR2 sequences are GTSNPN and SVGIG (reference sequence). The V segment lost 1 base and the J segment 5 bases; nucleotides outside the gene matches: 2. The CDR3 sequence is 15 residues long. The CDR3 coding sequence is TGTGCCTGGAGTGCAGGACTAGCGGGGGGAGATACGCAGTATTTT. It translates to CAWSAGLAGGDTQYF.

The V and J genes are TRBV6-6 and TRBJ1-6; 7 nucleotides agree with TRBD1. Per the germline V gene, CDR1 is MNHNY and CDR2 is SVGAGI (reference sequence). The V and J ends lost 5 bases and 10 bases, in that order; junction bases with no gene match: 2. CDR3 size: 12 residues. Written as DNA, the CDR3 is TGTGCCAGCAGTGACAGGGCCTCACCCCTCCACTTT. This codes for CASSDRASPLHF.

The chain uses TRBV28 and TRBJ1-6, with TRBD1 identical over 9 bases. V lost 6 bases, J lost 10 bases, and 4 bases stayed unmatched. CDR1 is MDHEN, CDR2 SYDVKM, per germline. This CDR3 has 13 residues. This CDR3 is CASSRTGESPLHF. CDR3 DNA sequence: TGTGCCAGCAGCAGGACAGGGGAGTCACCCCTCCACTTT.

The rearrangement links TRBV19 to TRBJ1-1; TRBD1 might be the D (5 bases). Trimming stripped 7 bases from V and 1 base from J, with 13 bases between. This CDR3 is built from 14 residues. Per germline, CDR1 LNHDA and CDR2 SQIVND (reference sequence). This CDR3 reads CASKQGWENTEAFF. CDR3 DNA sequence: TGTGCCAGTAAGCAGGGTTGGGAGAACACTGAAGCTTTCTTT.

The chain couples TRBV6-5 to TRBJ1-1; D not resolved. The germline gives CDR1 MNHEY, CDR2 SVGAGI. There are 15 residues in the CDR3. V shed 7 bases and J shed 6 bases, with 21 bases lying between them. The CDR3 region has the DNA TGTGCCAGCAACCACCCATGGCAGTCAACCTCTGAAGCTTTCTTT. Its protein is CASNHPWQSTSEAFF.

Worth noting for this clone: Other nucleotide sequences in the sample specify the same CDR3. The rearrangement links TRBV5-1 to TRBJ2-5; D not certain. V was clipped by 0 bases and J by 5 bases, with 5 bases between them. Germline assignment: CDR1 SGHRS and CDR2 YFSETQ. The CDR3 is 12 residues long. The CDR3 here is CASSLAGETQYF. CDR3 coding DNA: TGCGCCAGCAGCTTGGCCGGTGAGACCCAGTACTTC.

This chain uses TRBV9 with TRBJ2-6, with D possibly being TRBD1 (5 bases). The CDR3 is made up of 18 amino acids. Trimming stripped 2 bases from V and 1 base from J, with 16 bases between. Germline loops: CDR1 SGDLS, CDR2 YYNGEE. Written as DNA, the CDR3 is TGTGCCAGCAGCGTTCGTGACAGCCAACGGTCTGGGGCCAACGTCCTGACTTTC. As protein: CASSVRDSQRSGANVLTF.

CDR3 DNA sequence: TGTGCCAGCAGGCCGACAGGGTCCGGCGGTGCGCAGTATTTT. Protein sequence: CASRPTGSGGAQYF. The chain recombines TRBV7-8 with TRBJ2-3; 7 positions agree with TRBD1. Germline V gene sequence: CDR1 SGHVS, CDR2 FQNEAQ. This CDR3 has 14 amino acids. J gave up 10 bases and V 6 bases, and 13 bases lay outside the gene matches.

The chain links TRBV6-6 to TRBJ2-7; 11 positions agree with TRBD1. Germline-derived CDR1 and CDR2 are MNHNY and SVGAGI (reference sequence). Trimming cost V 2 bases and J 4 bases; bases outside gene matches: 4. The CDR3 consists of 15 residues. Here the CDR3 reads CASSYTGTGGYEQYV. The CDR3 region has the DNA TGTGCCAGCAGTTACACGGGGACAGGGGGATACGAGCAGTACGTC.

V usage is TRBV6-5 and J usage is TRBJ1-1; 7 bases agree with TRBD1. The CDR3 length is 13 residues. Germline lookup yields CDR1 MNHEY and CDR2 SVGAGI. V lost 6 bases and J lost 4; bases outside the gene matches: 5. CDR3 residues: CASSRDSSTEAFF. In DNA, the CDR3 is TGTGCCAGCAGCCGGGACAGTTCCACTGAAGCTTTCTTT.